A single TCR beta chain is shown here with its context. It lacks a known antigen. It has no much larger one-base neighbor in the sample; base qualities were not kept. These reads were obtained on an Illumina HiSeq 1500. The public reads were run again by TCRdb, first through fastp at Q25 and then through MiXCR, and only productive beta chains were kept. Each CDR3 protein appears once, grouped with its most common genes and DNA. The sample table lists around 300,000 distinct CDR3 sequences, about 20% of them with a count of one. Roughly a fifth of the sample rests with the top ten. This sample is drawn from a study of T cell repertoires in cytomegalovirus infection (dated by TCRdb to 2018 to 2020). Concerning the study at large: The peptide stimulations were aimed at well-studied HLA-B-restricted epitopes as well as recently identified HLA-C-restricted CMV epitopes, whose presentation resists viral immunomodulation. The HLA type of each donor mattered for the analysis, because public TCR beta signatures pointed to carriage of CMV infection along with the matching HLA type. The research as a whole found: Cumulative frequency of public TCR beta family members discriminated carriers of CMV infection plus the relevant HLA type in this cohort and an independent approximately 350-donor cohort. The ex vivo response was dominated by HLA-C-restricted CMV-specific TCR beta clonotypes, which also provided the single most frequent clonotype in two of eight donors.

The label giving this sample's treatment or condition can be read as: in vitro stimulation with specific CMV peptide epitopes to enrich CMV-specific T cells. From the cysteine up to the phenylalanine, the CDR3 has a length of 19 residues. The retained sequence is limited to the CDR3, 57 bases, with the frame set at the first base. Germline trimming: 0 bases from V, 2 bases from J; junction bases outside gene matches: 12. CDR1 and CDR2 (MNHEY, SVGEGT) derive from the germline V gene. The source was cultured PBMCs, collected from culture after CMV antigen stimulation. The chain employs TRBV6-2 or TRBV6-3 and TRBJ2-3; 9 junctional bases match TRBD2. This TCR came from a human donor in good health (CMV status not recorded). Some clones in this sample may be carry-over from other donors' samples. At the DNA level, the sequence is TGTGCCAGCAGTTACTCCTGGGCGGCGGGAGGGTTCGACACAGATACGCAGTATTTT. Its amino acids are CASSYSWAAGGFDTDTQYF.